The entry below describes one T cell receptor (beta chain). The data are from a study of blood T cell repertoires in COVID-19. About the study: Acute and convalescent COVID-19 samples came from the United States, Italy and Spain. PBMCs, B-cell-depleted T cells, or T cells provided the cDNA or gDNA that made up the material.

The J segment lost 8 bases and the V segment lost 0 bases, leaving 12 bases of the junction unmatched. The CDR3 extends over 17 amino acids. Germline CDR1 reads SGHNT; CDR2 reads YENEEA. Original analysis: Amplified reference gene primers provided the basis for estimating nucleated cell counts. The table came from immunoSEQ multiplex PCR; TCRdb's copy has only in-frame clones and leaves some out. Clone size and V and J calls were adopted from that table, with D and trimming inferred from the DNA. This repertoire shows some 140,000 clones, 60% to 85% found once; its top ten account for roughly 1.5%. This receptor was obtained from a man older than 75 with acute or convalescent COVID-19. V and J are TRBV11-3 and TRBJ2-1; 8 nucleotides align to TRBD2. Sequenced material: peripheral blood. CDR3 DNA sequence: TGTGCCAGCAGCTTAGATCCAGCGGGGGAAGGGCTGGATGAGCAGTTCTTC. Translation: CASSLDPAGEGLDEQFF.